This T cell receptor (beta chain) was recovered during a study of T cells after yellow fever vaccination. Study overall: Fractions of limited cellularity were prepared by means of SMART-Seq v4 Ultra Low Input. Points from the study as a whole: Faster peaking, at day 5 versus 15, marked a secondary response that was weaker.

The germline V gene has CDR1 SQVTM and CDR2 ANQGSEA. With V trimmed by 0 bases and J by 3 bases, 6 bases remained unmatched. The CDR3 extends over 16 amino acids. The 5'RACE template-switching step produced TCR cDNA and added a universal primer site and UMIs. TCRdb fed the 5' RACE reads into MiXCR, producing one record per CDR3 protein. In the table there are hundreds of thousands of distinct CDR3 sequences, 9% to 15% of which are singletons. This clonotype has only a few counts. Its target is unknown. The gene calls are TRBV29-1 and TRBJ2-1; 9 nucleotides agree with TRBD2. The sequence was obtained from a man aged 25 to 45 who received the YFV17D yellow fever vaccine. The input for sequencing was PBMCs, taken on the day of the yellow fever booster vaccination. The CDR3 nucleotides read TGCAGCGTTGAAGATCCCGGGACTAGCAGCTACAATGAGCAGTTCTTC. Its translation: CSVEDPGTSSYNEQFF.